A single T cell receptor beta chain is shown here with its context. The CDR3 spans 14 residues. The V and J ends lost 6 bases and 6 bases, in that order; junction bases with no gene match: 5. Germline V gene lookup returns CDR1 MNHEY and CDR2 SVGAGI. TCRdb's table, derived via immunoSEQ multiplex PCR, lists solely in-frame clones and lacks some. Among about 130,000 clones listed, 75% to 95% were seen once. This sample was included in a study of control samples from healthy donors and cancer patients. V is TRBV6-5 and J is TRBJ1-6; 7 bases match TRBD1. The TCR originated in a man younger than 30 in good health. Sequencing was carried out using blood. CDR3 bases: TGTGCCAGCAGCGTAGACAGGGTTAATTCACCCCTCCACTTT. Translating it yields CASSVDRVNSPLHF.